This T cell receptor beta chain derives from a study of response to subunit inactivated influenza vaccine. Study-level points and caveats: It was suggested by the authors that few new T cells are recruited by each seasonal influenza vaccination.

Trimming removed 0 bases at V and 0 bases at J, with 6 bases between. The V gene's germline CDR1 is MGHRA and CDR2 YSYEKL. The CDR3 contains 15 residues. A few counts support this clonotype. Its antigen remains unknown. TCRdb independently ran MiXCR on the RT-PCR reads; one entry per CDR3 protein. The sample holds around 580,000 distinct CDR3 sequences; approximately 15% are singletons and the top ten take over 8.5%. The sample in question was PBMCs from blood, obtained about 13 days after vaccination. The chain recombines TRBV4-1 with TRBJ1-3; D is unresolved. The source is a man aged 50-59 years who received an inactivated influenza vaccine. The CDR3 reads CASSQDPLSGNTIYF. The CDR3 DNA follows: TGCGCCAGCAGCCAAGATCCCCTCTCTGGAAACACCATATATTTT.